The rows below give T cell receptor beta chains drawn from one sample of a study of T cell repertoires in cytomegalovirus infection. TCRdb recomputed calls from the reads with MiXCR, one row per CDR3 protein. The sample contains some 680,000 distinct CDR3 sequences, roughly 36% of which appear only once. Sequencing was carried out using PBMCs. The source is a human donor in good health (CMV status not recorded). Some clones in this sample may be carry-over from other donors' samples. The CDR3 runs from the conserved cysteine through the conserved F or W. The order of the fields is clone size, V gene, D gene, J gene, CDR3 protein, CDR3 DNA. The D gene is left open where the match is weak. Not every row has a clone size; where given, it reads once, few, many or a size class.

abundance: many; v_gene: TRBV7-8; d_gene: TRBD1; j_gene: TRBJ2-3; CDR3aa: CASRPPGQNTDTQYF; CDR3nt: TGTGCCAGCAGACCACCGGGACAGAACACAGATACGCAGTATTTT
abundance: few; v_gene: TRBV11-2; d_gene: TRBD1; j_gene: TRBJ2-6; CDR3aa: CASRMGTGILGGSNVLTF; CDR3nt: TGTGCCAGCAGGATGGGGACAGGGATACTCGGGGGGTCCAACGTCCTGACTTTC
abundance: NA; v_gene: TRBV28; d_gene: TRBD2; j_gene: TRBJ2-1; CDR3aa: CASRPTSGRTTYNEQFF; CDR3nt: TGTGCCAGCAGGCCAACTAGCGGGAGGACCACTTACAATGAGCAGTTCTTC
abundance: few; v_gene: TRBV28; d_gene: NA; j_gene: TRBJ1-1; CDR3aa: CASSFPTGSRPNTEAFF; CDR3nt: TGTGCCAGCAGTTTCCCTACAGGGAGTCGGCCGAACACTGAAGCTTTCTTT
abundance: NA; v_gene: TRBV20-1; d_gene: TRBD1; j_gene: TRBJ1-1; CDR3aa: CSAPQDRDEAFF; CDR3nt: TGCAGTGCTCCCCAAGACAGGGATGAAGCTTTCTTT
abundance: many; v_gene: TRBV5-4; d_gene: NA; j_gene: TRBJ2-3; CDR3aa: CASSLAAREYF; CDR3nt: TGTGCCAGCAGCTTGGCCGCCAGGGAGTATTTT
abundance: NA; v_gene: TRBV7-4; d_gene: TRBD1; j_gene: TRBJ2-6; CDR3aa: CASCLEGTAKANVLTF; CDR3nt: TGTGCCAGTTGCCTCGAAGGGACAGCGAAAGCCAACGTCCTGACTTTC
abundance: NA; v_gene: TRBV10-3; d_gene: TRBD1; j_gene: TRBJ2-7; CDR3aa: CAIRHDRDRDDEQYF; CDR3nt: TGTGCCATCCGTCATGACCGGGACAGGGATGACGAGCAGTACTTC
abundance: NA; v_gene: TRBV6-1; d_gene: NA; j_gene: TRBJ2-7; CDR3aa: CASQSSLEQYF; CDR3nt: TGTGCCAGTCAGTCGAGTCTTGAGCAGTACTTC
abundance: NA; v_gene: TRBV6-1; d_gene: TRBD1; j_gene: TRBJ2-1; CDR3aa: CASSVGTVNEQFF; CDR3nt: TGTGCCAGCAGTGTTGGGACAGTCAATGAGCAGTTCTTC
abundance: few; v_gene: TRBV28; d_gene: TRBD1; j_gene: TRBJ2-1; CDR3aa: CASSLPTGALYNEQFF; CDR3nt: TGTGCCAGCAGCCTCCCAACAGGGGCCCTATACAATGAGCAGTTCTTC
abundance: NA; v_gene: TRBV6-5; d_gene: NA; j_gene: TRBJ2-3; CDR3aa: CASSGGGRRRSDTQYF; CDR3nt: TGTGCCTCTTCGGGAGGGGGCAGGCGGCGGTCAGATACGCAGTATTTT
abundance: NA; v_gene: TRBV12-3/TRBV12-4; d_gene: NA; j_gene: TRBJ1-4; CDR3aa: CASSSGPGSGTNEKLFF; CDR3nt: TGTGCCAGCAGTTCCGGCCCGGGCTCCGGGACTAATGAAAAACTGTTTTTT